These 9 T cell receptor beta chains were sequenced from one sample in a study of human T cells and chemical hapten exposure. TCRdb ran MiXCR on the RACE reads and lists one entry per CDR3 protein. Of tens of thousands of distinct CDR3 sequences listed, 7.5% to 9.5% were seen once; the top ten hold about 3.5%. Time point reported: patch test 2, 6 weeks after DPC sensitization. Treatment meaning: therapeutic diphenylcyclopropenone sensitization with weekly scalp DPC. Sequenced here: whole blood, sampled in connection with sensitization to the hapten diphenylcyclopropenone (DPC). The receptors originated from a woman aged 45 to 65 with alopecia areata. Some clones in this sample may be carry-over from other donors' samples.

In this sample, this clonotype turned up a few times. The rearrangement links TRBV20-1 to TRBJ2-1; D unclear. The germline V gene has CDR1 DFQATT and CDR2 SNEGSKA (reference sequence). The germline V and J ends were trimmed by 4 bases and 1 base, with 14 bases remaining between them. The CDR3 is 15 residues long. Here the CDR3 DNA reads TGCAGTGCTAAGTCGAACGGACCATCCTACAATGAGCAGTTCTTC. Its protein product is CSAKSNGPSYNEQFF.

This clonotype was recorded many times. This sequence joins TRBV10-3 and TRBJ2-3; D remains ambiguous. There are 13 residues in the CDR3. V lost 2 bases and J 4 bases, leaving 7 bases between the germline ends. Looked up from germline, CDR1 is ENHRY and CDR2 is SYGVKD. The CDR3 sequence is CAISEPGSDTQYF. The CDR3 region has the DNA TGTGCCATCAGTGAGCCCGGTTCAGATACGCAGTATTTT.

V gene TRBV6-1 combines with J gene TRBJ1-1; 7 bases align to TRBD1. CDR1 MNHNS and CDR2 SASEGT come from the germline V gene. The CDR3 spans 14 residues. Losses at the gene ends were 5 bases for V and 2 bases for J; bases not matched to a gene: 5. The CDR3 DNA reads TGTGCCAGCAGTCACAGGGGATTAAACACTGAAGCTTTCTTT. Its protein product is CASSHRGLNTEAFF.

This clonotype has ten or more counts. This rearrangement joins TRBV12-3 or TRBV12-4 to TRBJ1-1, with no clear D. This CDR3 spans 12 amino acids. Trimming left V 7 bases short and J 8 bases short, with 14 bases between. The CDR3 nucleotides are TGTGCCAGCACTACTCCGGGCCTCGAAGCTTTCTTT. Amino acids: CASTTPGLEAFF.

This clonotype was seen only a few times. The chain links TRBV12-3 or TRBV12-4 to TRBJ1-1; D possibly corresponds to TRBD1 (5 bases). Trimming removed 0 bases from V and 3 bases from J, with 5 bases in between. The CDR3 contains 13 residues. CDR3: CASSLAGDTEAFF. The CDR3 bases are TGTGCCAGCAGTTTAGCAGGGGACACTGAAGCTTTCTTT.

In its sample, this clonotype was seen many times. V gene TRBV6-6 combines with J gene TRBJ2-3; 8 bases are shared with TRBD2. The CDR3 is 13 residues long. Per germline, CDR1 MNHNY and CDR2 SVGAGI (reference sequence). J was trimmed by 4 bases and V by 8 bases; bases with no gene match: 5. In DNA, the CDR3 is TGTGCCAGCCGGGAGGGCCGGGCAGATACGCAGTATTTT. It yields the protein CASREGRADTQYF.

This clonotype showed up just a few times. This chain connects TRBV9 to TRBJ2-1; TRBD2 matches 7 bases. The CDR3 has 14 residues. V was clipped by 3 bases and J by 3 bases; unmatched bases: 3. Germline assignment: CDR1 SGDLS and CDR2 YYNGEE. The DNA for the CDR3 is TGTGCCAGCAGCGGCCGGGACTACTACAATGAGCAGTTCTTC. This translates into CASSGRDYYNEQFF. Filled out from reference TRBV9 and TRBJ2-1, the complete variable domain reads DSGVTQTPKHLITATGQRVTLRCSPRSGDLSVYWYQQSLDQGLQFLIQYYNGEERAKGNILERFSAQQFPDLHSELNLSSLELGDSALYFCASSGRDYYNEQFFGPGTRLTVL.

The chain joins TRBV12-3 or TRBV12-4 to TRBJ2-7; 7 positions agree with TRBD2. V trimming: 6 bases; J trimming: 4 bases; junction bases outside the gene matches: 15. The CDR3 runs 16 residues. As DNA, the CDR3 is TGTGCCAGCAGCCGGGGTAGCGGGTGGCCAAAATACGAGCAGTACTTC. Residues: CASSRGSGWPKYEQYF.

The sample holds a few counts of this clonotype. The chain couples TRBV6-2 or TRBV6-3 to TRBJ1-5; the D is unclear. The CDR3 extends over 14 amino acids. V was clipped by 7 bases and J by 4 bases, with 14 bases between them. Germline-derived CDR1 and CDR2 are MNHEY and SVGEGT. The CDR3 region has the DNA TGTGCCAGCAATGAGATTCAGGCAAATCAGCCCCAGCATTTT. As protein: CASNEIQANQPQHF.